This T cell receptor (beta chain) was captured in a study of neurological immune-mediated disorders. Study findings and constraints: No expanded-clone CDR3 amino acid sequence recurred across subjects, suggesting private TCR-beta repertoires. There was no association between the multiple sclerosis repertoire cluster and any clinical or MRI feature.

Germline loops: CDR1 SGHRS, CDR2 YFSETQ. J was trimmed by 8 bases and V by 2 bases; bases with no gene match: 8. This CDR3 contains 15 residues. Unsorted libraries were generated from 2 million PBMCs held at -80 degrees C. This clonotype was seen ten or more times. What it binds is not known. With 10-nucleotide random UMIs included, cDNA was synthesized by 5'RACE. TCRdb passed the 5' RACE reads through MiXCR, listing each CDR3 protein once. The profile covers about 33,000 distinct CDR3 sequences, with roughly 1.6% appearing a single time and around 9% taken by the ten largest. The V and J genes are TRBV5-1 and TRBJ1-4; 8 bases are a match to TRBD1. What was sequenced was PBMCs. The clonotype comes from a woman aged 25 to 45 with multiple sclerosis. The CDR3 nucleotides are TGCGCCAGCAGCTTATGGACAGGGTGGAACGAAAAACTGTTTTTT. Protein: CASSLWTGWNEKLFF. Full variable domain (missing parts from reference TRBV5-1 and TRBJ1-4): KAGVTQTPRYLIKTRGQQVTLSCSPISGHRSVSWYQQTPGQGLQFLFEYFSETQRNKGNFPGRFSGRQFSNSRSEMNVSTLELGDSALYLCASSLWTGWNEKLFFGSGTQLSVL.